This T cell receptor beta chain was recorded in a study of identical twins. General study points: Among beta out-of-frame sequences, excess sharing between twins appeared weaker. Out-of-frame alpha sequences common to twins exhibited an excess of low generation probability.

V shed 5 bases and J shed 5 bases, with 14 bases lying between them. Germline V gives CDR1 SGHTA, CDR2 FQGNSA. CDR3 size: 14 residues. The table lists this clonotype with a few counts. Antigen specificity is unknown. Template switching added a universal primer site, and cDNA bore unique molecular identifiers. TCRdb recomputed calls from the 5' RACE reads with MiXCR, one row per CDR3 protein. The sample contains approximately 220,000 distinct CDR3 sequences, less than 8% of which appear only once. The sample also formed part of further work on yellow fever vaccine responses in identical twins.

What was sequenced was memory (CD45RO+) T cells sorted from blood. The TCR was taken from a woman younger than 35 in good health. V and J are TRBV7-2 and TRBJ2-3, with a tentative D call TRBD2 (6 bases). CDR3 in amino acids: CASSPPGGKDTQYF. The CDR3 DNA is TGTGCCAGCAGCCCACCAGGAGGGAAAGATACGCAGTATTTT.